The clone carrying this T cell receptor beta chain was recorded only once. Its antigen is unknown. This specimen belongs to a study of T cells in narcolepsy. Study-wide findings and caveats: Comparing one patient's CSF and blood CD4+ clonotypes highlighted HCRT- and TRIB2-specific autoreactive clonotypes.

Libraries were prepared by immunoSEQ multiplex PCR; TCRdb keeps only in-frame clonotypes and omits some of them. The sample lists about 27,000 clones; more than 75% were seen once. This CDR3 has 14 residues. V was cut by 0 bases and J by 4 bases, with 11 bases left in between. The V gene's germline CDR1 is SGDLS and CDR2 YYNGEE. Sequencing was done on a sample of CD45RA- memory CD4+ T cells from PBMCs. The clonotype was recovered from a human donor with narcolepsy. This sequence joins TRBV9 and TRBJ2-7; D is perhaps TRBD1 (7 bases). In DNA, the CDR3 is TGTGCCAGCAGCGTAGAACAGGGGAGGTACGAGCAGTACTTC. Residues: CASSVEQGRYEQYF. The full variable domain, completed using reference TRBV9 and TRBJ2-7, is DSGVTQTPKHLITATGQRVTLRCSPRSGDLSVYWYQQSLDQGLQFLIQYYNGEERAKGNILERFSAQQFPDLHSELNLSSLELGDSALYFCASSVEQGRYEQYFGPGTRLTVT.